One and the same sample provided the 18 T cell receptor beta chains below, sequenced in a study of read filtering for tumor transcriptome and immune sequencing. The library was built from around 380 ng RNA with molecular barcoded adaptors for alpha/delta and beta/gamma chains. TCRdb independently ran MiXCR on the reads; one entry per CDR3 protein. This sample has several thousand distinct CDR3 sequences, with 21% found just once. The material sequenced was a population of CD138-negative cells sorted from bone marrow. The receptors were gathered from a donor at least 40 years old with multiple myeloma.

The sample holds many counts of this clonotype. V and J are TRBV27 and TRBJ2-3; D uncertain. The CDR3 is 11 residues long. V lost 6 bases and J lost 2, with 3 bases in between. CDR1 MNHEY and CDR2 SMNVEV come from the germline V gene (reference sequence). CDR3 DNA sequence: TGTGCCAGCAGCCACACAGATACGCAGTATTTT. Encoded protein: CASSHTDTQYF.

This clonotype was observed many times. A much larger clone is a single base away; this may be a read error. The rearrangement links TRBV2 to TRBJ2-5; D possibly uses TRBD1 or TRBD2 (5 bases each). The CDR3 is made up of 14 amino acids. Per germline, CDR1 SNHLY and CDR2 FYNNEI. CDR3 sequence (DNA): TGTGCCAGCAGGGGGACCGTACTGGGGGAGACCCGGTACTTC. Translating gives CASRGTVLGETRYF.

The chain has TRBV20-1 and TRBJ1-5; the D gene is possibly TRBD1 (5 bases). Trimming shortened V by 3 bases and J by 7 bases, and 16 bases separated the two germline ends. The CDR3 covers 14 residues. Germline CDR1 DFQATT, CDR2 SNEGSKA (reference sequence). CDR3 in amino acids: CSARSTVAGQPQHF. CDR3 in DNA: TGCAGTGCTAGGTCGACAGTAGCCGGGCAGCCCCAGCATTTT.

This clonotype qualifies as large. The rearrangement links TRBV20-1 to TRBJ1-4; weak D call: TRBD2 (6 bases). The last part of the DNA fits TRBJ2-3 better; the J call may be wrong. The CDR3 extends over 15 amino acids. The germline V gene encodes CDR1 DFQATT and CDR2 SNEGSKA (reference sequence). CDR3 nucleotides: TGCAGTGCTAGTCCGTCCGGGAGTGGGGCAGATACGCAGTATTTT. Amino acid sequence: CSASPSGSGADTQYF.

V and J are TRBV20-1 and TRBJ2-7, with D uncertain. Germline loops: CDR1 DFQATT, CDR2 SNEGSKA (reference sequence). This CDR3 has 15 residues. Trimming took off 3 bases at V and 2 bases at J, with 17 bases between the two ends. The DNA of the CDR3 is TGCAGTGCTAGCCCACTATCGGGCGATGCCTACGAGCAGTACTTC. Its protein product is CSASPLSGDAYEQYF.

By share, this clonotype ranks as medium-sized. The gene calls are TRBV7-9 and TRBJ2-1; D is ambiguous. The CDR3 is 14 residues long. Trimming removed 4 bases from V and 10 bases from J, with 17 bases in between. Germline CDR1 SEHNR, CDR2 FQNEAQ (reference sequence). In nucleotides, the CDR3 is TGTGCCAGCAGCTCGTTTCGTGGGGTCGGGGAGCAGTTCTTC. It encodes CASSSFRGVGEQFF.

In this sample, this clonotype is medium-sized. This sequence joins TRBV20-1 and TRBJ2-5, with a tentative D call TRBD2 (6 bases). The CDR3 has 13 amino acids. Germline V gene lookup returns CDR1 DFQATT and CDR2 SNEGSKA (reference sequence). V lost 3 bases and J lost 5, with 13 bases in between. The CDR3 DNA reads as TGCAGTGCTAGGGAGGGAGGCCGGGAGACCCAGTACTTC. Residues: CSAREGGRETQYF.

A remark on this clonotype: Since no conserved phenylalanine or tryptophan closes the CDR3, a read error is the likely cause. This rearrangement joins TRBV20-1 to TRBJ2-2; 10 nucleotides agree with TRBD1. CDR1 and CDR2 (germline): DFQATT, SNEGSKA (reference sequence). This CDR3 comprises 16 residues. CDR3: CSARVRQGANTRELFL. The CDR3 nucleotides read TGCAGTGCTAGAGTAAGACAGGGGGCGAACACCCGGGAGCTGTTTCTT.

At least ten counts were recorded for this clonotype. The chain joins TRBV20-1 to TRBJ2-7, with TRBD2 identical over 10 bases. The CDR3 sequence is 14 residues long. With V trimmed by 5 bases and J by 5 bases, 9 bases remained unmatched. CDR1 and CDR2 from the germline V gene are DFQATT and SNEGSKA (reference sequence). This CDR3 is CSAGVLAGVNEQYF. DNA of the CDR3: TGCAGTGCTGGGGTGCTAGCGGGAGTTAACGAGCAGTACTTC.

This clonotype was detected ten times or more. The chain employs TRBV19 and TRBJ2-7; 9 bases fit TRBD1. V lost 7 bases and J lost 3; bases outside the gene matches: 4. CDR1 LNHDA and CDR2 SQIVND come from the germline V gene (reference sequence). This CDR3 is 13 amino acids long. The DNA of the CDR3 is TGTGCCAGTACGACAGGGGGAAGCTACGAGCAGTACTTC. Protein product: CASTTGGSYEQYF.

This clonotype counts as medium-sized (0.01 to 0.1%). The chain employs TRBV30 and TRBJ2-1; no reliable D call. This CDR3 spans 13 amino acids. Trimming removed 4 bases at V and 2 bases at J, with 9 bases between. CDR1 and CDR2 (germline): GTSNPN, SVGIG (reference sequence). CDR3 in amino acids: CAWNRQTYNEQFF. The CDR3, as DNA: TGTGCCTGGAATCGCCAGACCTACAATGAGCAGTTCTTC.

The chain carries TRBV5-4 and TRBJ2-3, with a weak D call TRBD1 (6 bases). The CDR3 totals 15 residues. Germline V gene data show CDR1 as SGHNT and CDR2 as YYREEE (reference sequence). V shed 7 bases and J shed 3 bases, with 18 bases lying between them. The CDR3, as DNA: TGTGCCAGCTGCACCCGAACCGGGACAACAGATACGCAGTATTTT. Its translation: CASCTRTGTTDTQYF.

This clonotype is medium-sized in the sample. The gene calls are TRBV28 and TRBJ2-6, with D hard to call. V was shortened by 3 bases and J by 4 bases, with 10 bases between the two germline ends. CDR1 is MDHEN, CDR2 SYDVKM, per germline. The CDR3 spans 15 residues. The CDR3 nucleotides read TGTGCCAGCAGTTTGTGGGGTTCCGGGGCCAACGTCCTGACTTTC. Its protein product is CASSLWGSGANVLTF.

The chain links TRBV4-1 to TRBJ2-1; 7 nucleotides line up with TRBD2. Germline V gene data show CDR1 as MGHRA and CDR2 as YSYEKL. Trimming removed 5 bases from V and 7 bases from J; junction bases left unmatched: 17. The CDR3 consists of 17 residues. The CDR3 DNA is TGCGCCAGCAGCTCCGACTTTTCTCGCGGGAGCGATAATGAGCAGTTCTTC. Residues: CASSSDFSRGSDNEQFF.

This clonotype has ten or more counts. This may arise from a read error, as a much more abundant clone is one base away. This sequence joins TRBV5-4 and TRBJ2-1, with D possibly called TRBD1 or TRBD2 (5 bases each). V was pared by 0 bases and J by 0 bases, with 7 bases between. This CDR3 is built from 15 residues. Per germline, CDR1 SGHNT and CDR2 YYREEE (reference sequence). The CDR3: CASSLDGGSYNEQFF. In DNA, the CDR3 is TGTGCCAGCAGCTTGGATGGGGGCTCCTACAATGAGCAGTTCTTC. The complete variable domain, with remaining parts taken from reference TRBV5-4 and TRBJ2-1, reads ETGVTQSPTHLIKTRGQQVTLRCSSQSGHNTVSWYQQALGQGPQFIFQYYREEENGRGNFPPRFSGLQFPNYSSELNVNALELDDSALYLCASSLDGGSYNEQFFGPGTRLTVL.

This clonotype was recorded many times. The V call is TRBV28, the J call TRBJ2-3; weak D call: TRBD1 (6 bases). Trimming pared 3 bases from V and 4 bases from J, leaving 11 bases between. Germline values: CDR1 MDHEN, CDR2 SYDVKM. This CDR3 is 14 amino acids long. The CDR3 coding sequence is TGTGCCAGCAGTTTGGATAACAGGGCAGATACGCAGTATTTT. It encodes CASSLDNRADTQYF.

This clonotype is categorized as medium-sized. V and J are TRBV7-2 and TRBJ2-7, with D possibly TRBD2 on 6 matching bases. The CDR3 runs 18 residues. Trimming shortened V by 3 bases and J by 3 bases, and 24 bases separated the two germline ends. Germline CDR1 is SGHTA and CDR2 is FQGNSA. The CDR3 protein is CASSFLPSGGASFYEQYF. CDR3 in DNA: TGTGCCAGCAGCTTTCTCCCGTCGGGCGGGGCTTCCTTCTACGAGCAGTACTTC.

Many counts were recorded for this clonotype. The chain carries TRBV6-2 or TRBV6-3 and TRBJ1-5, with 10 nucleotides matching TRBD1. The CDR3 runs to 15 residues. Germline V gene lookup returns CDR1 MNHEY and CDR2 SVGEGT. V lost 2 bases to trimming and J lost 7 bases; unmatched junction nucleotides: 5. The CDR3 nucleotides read TGTGCCAGCAGTTACCGACAGGGGGCTTGGCAGCCCCAGCATTTT. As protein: CASSYRQGAWQPQHF.